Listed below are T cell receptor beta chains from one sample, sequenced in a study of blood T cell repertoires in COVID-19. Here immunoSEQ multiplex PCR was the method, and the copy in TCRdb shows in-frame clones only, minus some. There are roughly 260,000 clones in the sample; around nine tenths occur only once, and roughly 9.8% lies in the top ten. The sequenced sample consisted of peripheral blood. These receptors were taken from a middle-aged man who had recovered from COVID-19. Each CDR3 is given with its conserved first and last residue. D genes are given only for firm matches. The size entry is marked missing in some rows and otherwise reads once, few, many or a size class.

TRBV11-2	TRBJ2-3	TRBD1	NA	TGTGCCAGCAGCTCATTGACAGGGCCCACAGATACGCAGTATTTT	CASSSLTGPTDTQYF
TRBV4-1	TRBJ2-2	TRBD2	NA	TGCGCCAGCAGCCAAGTTGGACTAGCGGGAATGGTCGGGGAGCTGTTTTTT	CASSQVGLAGMVGELFF
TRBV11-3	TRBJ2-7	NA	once	TGTGCCAGCAGCTTATCAGGGCTCCACGAGCAGTACTTC	CASSLSGLHEQYF
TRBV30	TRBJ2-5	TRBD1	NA	TGTGCCTGGAGTGTACTGACAGGGCCGGAGACCCAGTACTTC	CAWSVLTGPETQYF
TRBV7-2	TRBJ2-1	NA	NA	TGTGCCAGCAGTAAATTGAGACAGCCCGCTTACAATGAGCAGTTCTTC	CASSKLRQPAYNEQFF
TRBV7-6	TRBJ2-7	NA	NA	TGTGCCAGCAGCCCCGGGGAATACGAGCAGTACTTC	CASSPGEYEQYF
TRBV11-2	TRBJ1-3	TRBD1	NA	TGTGCCAGCAGCTCCGGGTGGCAGGGGGCGTTAGGAAACACCATATATTTT	CASSSGWQGALGNTIYF
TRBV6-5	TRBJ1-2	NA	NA	TGTGCCAGCAGGTTCGGGACTCCGAGGAACTATGGCTACACCTTC	CASRFGTPRNYGYTF
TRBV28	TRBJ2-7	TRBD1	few	TGTGCCAGCAGTCAAACCGGGACAGGGATTATCTACGAGCAGTACTTC	CASSQTGTGIIYEQYF
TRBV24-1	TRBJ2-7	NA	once	TGTGCCACCACGTGGACAGATTCATTCCACGAGCAGTACTTC	CATTWTDSFHEQYF
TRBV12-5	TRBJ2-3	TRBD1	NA	TGTGCTAGTGGCACTGGACAGGCCTTGTCCACAGATACGCAGTATTTT	CASGTGQALSTDTQYF
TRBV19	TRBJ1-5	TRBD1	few	TGTGCCAGTAATCCCACAGGGGATAGGAAGCCCCAGCATTTT	CASNPTGDRKPQHF
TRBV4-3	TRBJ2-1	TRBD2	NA	TGCGCCAGCAGCCAACAGGTCGGCGGGAGAGGTTACAATGAGCAGTTCTTC	CASSQQVGGRGYNEQFF